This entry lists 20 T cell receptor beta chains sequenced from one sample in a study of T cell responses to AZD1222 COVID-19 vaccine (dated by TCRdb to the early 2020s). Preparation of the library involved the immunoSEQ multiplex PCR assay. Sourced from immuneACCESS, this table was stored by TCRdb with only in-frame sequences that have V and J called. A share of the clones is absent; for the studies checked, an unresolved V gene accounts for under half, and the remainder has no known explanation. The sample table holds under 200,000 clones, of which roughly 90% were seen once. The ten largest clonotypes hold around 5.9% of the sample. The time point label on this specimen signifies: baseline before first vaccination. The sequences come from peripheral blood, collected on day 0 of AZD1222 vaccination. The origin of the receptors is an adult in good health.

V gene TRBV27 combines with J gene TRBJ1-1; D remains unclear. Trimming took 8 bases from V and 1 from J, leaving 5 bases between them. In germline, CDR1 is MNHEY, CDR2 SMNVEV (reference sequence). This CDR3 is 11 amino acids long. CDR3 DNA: TGTGCCAGCCGAAAGAACACTGAAGCTTTCTTT. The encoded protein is CASRKNTEAFF.

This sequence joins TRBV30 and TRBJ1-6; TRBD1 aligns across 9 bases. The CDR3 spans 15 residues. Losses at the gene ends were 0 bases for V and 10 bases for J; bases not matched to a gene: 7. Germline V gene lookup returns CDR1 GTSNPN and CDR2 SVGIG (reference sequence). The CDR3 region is CAWSVRQGVGSPLHF. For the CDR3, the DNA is TGTGCCTGGAGTGTACGACAGGGGGTAGGGTCACCCCTCCACTTT.

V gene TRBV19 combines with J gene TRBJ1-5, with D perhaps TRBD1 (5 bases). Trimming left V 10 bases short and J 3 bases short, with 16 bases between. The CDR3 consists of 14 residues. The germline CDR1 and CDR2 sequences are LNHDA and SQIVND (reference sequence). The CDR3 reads CATSGRGSNQPQHF. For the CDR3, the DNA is TGTGCCACCTCCGGGAGGGGATCCAATCAGCCCCAGCATTTT.

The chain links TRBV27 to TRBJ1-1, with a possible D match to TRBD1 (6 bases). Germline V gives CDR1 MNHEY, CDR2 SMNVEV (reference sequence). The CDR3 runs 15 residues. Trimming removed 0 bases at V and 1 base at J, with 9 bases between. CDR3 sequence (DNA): TGTGCCAGCAGTTTATCGGTACAGGGGAACACTGAAGCTTTCTTT. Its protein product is CASSLSVQGNTEAFF.

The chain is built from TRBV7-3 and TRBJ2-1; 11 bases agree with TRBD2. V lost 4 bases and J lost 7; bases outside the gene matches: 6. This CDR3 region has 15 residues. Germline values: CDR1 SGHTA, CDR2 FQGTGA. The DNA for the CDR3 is TGTGCCAGCAGCTATCTAGCGGGAGGTAAAAATGAGCAGTTCTTC. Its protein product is CASSYLAGGKNEQFF. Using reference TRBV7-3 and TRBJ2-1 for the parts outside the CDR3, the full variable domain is GAGVSQTPSNKVTEKGKYVELRCDPISGHTALYWYRQSLGQGPEFLIYFQGTGAADDSGLPNDRFFAVRPEGSVSTLKIQRTERGDSAVYLCASSYLAGGKNEQFFGPGTRLTVL.

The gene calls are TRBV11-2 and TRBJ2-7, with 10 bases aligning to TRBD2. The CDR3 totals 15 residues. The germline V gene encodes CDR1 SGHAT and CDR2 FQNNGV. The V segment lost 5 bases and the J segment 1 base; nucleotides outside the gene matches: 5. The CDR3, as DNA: TGTGCCAGCAGCACAACTAGCGGGGATTCCTACGAGCAGTACTTC. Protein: CASSTTSGDSYEQYF.

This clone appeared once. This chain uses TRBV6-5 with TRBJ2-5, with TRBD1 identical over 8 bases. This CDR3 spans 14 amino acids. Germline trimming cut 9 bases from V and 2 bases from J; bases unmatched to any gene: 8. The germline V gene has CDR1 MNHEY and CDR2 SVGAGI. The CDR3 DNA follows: TGTGCCAGTACTCCAGGGGGCCGTCAAGAGACCCAGTACTTC. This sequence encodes CASTPGGRQETQYF.

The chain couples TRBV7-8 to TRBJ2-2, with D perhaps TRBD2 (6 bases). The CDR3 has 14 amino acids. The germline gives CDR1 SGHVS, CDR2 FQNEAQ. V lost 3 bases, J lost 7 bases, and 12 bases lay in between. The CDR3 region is CASSFLRGIGELFF. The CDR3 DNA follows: TGTGCCAGCAGCTTTTTACGGGGGATCGGGGAGCTGTTTTTT.

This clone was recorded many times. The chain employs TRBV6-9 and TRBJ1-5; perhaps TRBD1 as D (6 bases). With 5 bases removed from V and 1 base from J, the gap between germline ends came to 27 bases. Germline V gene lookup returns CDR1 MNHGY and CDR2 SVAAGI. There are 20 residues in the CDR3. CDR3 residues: CASSGQPSQPGHQSNQPQHF. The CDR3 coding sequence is TGTGCCAGCAGTGGTCAACCGTCACAACCGGGACACCAAAGCAATCAGCCCCAGCATTTT.

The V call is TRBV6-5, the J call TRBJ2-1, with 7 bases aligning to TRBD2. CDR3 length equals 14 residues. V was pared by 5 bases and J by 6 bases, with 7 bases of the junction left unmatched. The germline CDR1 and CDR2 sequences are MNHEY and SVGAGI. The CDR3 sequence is CASSKKAGVNEQFF. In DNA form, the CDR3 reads TGTGCCAGCAGTAAAAAGGCGGGGGTCAATGAGCAGTTCTTC.

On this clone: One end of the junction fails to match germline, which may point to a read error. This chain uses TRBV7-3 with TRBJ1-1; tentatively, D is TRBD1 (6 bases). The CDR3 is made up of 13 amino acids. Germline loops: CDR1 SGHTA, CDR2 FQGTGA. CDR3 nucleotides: TGTGCCAGCAGCCCAACAGGGAACGCTGAAGCTTTCTTT. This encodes CASSPTGNAEAFF.

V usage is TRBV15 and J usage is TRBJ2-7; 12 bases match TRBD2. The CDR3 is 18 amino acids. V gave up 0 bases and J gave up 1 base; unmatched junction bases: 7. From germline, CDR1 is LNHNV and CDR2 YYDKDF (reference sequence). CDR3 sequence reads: CATSRDRIGLAGSYEQYF. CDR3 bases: TGTGCCACCAGCAGAGATAGGATCGGACTAGCGGGGTCCTACGAGCAGTACTTC.

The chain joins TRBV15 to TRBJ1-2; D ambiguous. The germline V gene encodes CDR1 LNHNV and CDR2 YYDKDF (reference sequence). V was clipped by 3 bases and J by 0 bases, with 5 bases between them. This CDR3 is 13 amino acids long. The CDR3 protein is CATSSNPNYGYTF. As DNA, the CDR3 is TGTGCCACCAGCAGTAACCCTAACTATGGCTACACCTTC.

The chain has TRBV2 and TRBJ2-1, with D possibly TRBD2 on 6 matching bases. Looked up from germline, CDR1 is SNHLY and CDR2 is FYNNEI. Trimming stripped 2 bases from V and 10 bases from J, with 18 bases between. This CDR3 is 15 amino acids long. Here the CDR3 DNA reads TGTGCCAGCAGTGAAATCCGGATCGGAGGGGAGGAGCAGTTCTTC. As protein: CASSEIRIGGEEQFF. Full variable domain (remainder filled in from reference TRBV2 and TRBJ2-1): EPEVTQTPSHQVTQMGQEVILRCVPISNHLYFYWYRQILGQKVEFLVSFYNNEISEKSEIFDDQFSVERPDGSNFTLKIRSTKLEDSAMYFCASSEIRIGGEEQFFGPGTRLTVL.

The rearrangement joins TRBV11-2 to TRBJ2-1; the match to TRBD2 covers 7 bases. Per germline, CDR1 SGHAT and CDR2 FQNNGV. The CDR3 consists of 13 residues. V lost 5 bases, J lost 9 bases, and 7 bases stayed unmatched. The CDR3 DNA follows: TGTGCCAGCAGCGCCCACCCGGGGGGTGAGCAGTTCTTC. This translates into CASSAHPGGEQFF. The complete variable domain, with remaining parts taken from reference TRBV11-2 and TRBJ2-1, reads EAGVAQSPRYKIIEKRQSVAFWCNPISGHATLYWYQQILGQGPKLLIQFQNNGVVDDSQLPKDRFSAERLKGVDSTLKIQPAKLEDSAVYLCASSAHPGGEQFFGPGTRLTVL.

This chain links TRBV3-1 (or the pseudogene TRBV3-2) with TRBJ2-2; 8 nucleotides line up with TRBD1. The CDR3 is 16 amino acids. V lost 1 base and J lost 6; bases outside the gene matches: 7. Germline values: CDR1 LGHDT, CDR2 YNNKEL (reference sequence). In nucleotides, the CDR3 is TGTGCCAGCAGCCAAGGGACAGGGCGAACCGCCGGGGAGCTGTTTTTT. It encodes CASSQGTGRTAGELFF.

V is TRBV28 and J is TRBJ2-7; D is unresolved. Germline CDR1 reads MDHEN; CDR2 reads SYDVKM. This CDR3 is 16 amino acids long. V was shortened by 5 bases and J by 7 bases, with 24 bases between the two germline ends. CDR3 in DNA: TGTGCCAGCAGTCTCCCACGTCCGGGTGAGTCATGGGAGCAGTACTTC. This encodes CASSLPRPGESWEQYF.

The CDR3 DNA sequence: TGCGCCAGCAGCCAAACAGGGGGGGCTAATGAAAAACTGTTTTTT. Protein product: CASSQTGGANEKLFF. V gene TRBV4-1 combines with J gene TRBJ1-4; 8 bases line up with TRBD1. This CDR3 has 15 amino acids. The germline V gene has CDR1 MGHRA and CDR2 YSYEKL. V lost 2 bases, J lost 3 bases, and 2 bases stayed unmatched.

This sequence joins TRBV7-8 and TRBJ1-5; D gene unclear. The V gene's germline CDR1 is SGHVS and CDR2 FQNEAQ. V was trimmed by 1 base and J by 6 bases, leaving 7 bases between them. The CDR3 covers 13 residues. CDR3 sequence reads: CASSLGGFQPQHF. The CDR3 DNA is TGTGCCAGCAGCTTAGGAGGTTTTCAGCCCCAGCATTTT.

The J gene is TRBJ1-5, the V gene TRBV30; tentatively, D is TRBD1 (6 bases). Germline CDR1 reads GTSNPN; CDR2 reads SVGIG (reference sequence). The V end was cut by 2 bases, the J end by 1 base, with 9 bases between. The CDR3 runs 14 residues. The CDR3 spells CAWSTGTSNQPQHF. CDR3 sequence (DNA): TGTGCCTGGAGTACAGGGACAAGCAATCAGCCCCAGCATTTT. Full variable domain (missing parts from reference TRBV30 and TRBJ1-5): SQTIHQWPATLVQPVGSPLSLECTVEGTSNPNLYWYRQAAGRGLQLLFYSVGIGQISSEVPQNLSASRPQDRQFILSSKKLLLSDSGFYLCAWSTGTSNQPQHFGDGTRLSIL.